These 13 T cell receptor beta chains share one sample of origin, sequenced in a study of a mutant IDH1 vaccine in newly diagnosed glioma. Their target antigens are unknown. Generated by immunoSEQ multiplex PCR, the TCRdb table keeps only in-frame clones and is missing some. The data show about 36,000 clones, with under 90% seen just once and around 15% held by the top ten. Time point indicated: week 11, during vaccination. Doses comprised 300 ug of mutant IDH1 20-mer peptide each, plus topical imiquimod. The sample here was peripheral blood mononuclear cells (PBMCs), taken from a glioma patient whose treatment included an IDH1 peptide vaccine. These receptors all come from a woman in her twenties or thirties with glioma. Some clones in this sample may be carry-over from other donors' samples.

The V and J genes are TRBV25-1 and TRBJ1-1; 7 bases are shared with TRBD1. J gave up 3 bases and V 3 bases, and 10 bases lay outside the gene matches. The V gene's germline CDR1 is MGHDK and CDR2 SYGVNS. CDR3 size: 16 residues. The CDR3: CASSEGIGRGDTEAFF. DNA of the CDR3: TGTGCCAGCAGTGAGGGCATAGGCAGGGGGGACACTGAAGCTTTCTTT.

This chain links TRBV27 with TRBJ2-7, with D possibly matching TRBD1 (5 bases). CDR1 is MNHEY, CDR2 SMNVEV, per germline (reference sequence). The CDR3 sequence is 11 residues long. V was shortened by 6 bases and J by 4 bases, with 7 bases between the two germline ends. The CDR3 region has the DNA TGTGCCAGCAGGGGGCAGTACGAGCAGTACTTC. It is translated as CASRGQYEQYF.

The V and J genes are TRBV11-2 and TRBJ2-6; D gene ambiguous. The V end lost 0 bases, the J end lost 6 bases, and 6 bases lay between the germline ends. This CDR3 region has 14 residues. The germline V gene encodes CDR1 SGHAT and CDR2 FQNNGV. This CDR3 is CASSLDTEANVLTF. In DNA form, the CDR3 reads TGTGCCAGCAGCTTAGATACGGAGGCCAACGTCCTGACTTTC.

The rearrangement uses TRBV15 and TRBJ1-2, with 8 positions matching TRBD1. The length of the CDR3 is 16 residues. V was clipped by 2 bases and J by 4 bases; unmatched bases: 9. Looked up from germline, CDR1 is LNHNV and CDR2 is YYDKDF (reference sequence). CDR3 region: CATSRSRGQLGYGYTF. CDR3 sequence (DNA): TGTGCCACCAGCAGATCCAGGGGGCAGTTAGGCTATGGCTACACCTTC.

The CDR3 DNA reads TGTGCCAGTAGTATGAGATCCAGGGATCAGCCCCAGCATTTT. This gives the protein CASSMRSRDQPQHF. This sequence joins TRBV19 and TRBJ1-5, with a tentative D call TRBD1 (5 bases). The germline CDR1 and CDR2 sequences are LNHDA and SQIVND (reference sequence). The CDR3 covers 14 residues. The ends were cut back, 3 bases at V and 5 bases at J, with 11 bases in the middle. The full variable domain, in which reference TRBV19 and TRBJ1-5 provide the parts outside the CDR3, is DGGITQSPKYLFRKEGQNVTLSCEQNLNHDAMYWYRQDPGQGLRLIYYSQIVNDFQKGDIAEGYSVSREKKESFPLTVTSAQKNPTAFYLCASSMRSRDQPQHFGDGTRLSIL.

This chain joins TRBV6-1 and TRBJ1-4; no reliable D call. The V end lost 2 bases, the J end lost 9 bases, and 16 bases lay between the germline ends. CDR1 and CDR2 from the germline V gene are MNHNS and SASEGT. The CDR3 length is 15 residues. The CDR3 DNA follows: TGTGCCAGCAGTGAAAGCGGACCGAGACGCAAAAAACTGTTTTTT. Residues: CASSESGPRRKKLFF.

The V and J genes are TRBV30 and TRBJ1-4; TRBD1 aligns across 7 bases. Germline assignment: CDR1 GTSNPN and CDR2 SVGIG (reference sequence). This CDR3 comprises 14 residues. V was clipped by 0 bases and J by 4 bases; unmatched bases: 2. The CDR3 coding sequence is TGTGCCTGGAGTGTGGACAGGCGTAATGAAAAACTGTTTTTT. Protein product: CAWSVDRRNEKLFF.

J is TRBJ1-2 and V is TRBV14, with 9 bases identical to TRBD1. The ends lost 4 bases at V and 4 bases at J; junction bases unmatched: 7. CDR3 length: 15 residues. CDR1 and CDR2 (germline): SGHDN, FVKESK. CDR3 region: CASSRSGQGIYGYTF. The CDR3, as DNA: TGTGCCAGCAGCCGTAGCGGACAGGGGATCTATGGCTACACCTTC.

The CDR3 DNA reads TGTGCCAGCGACCGGGACTATGGGGCCTACAATGAGCAGTTCTTC. Residues: CASDRDYGAYNEQFF. The chain links TRBV7-9 to TRBJ2-1, with 7 bases fitting TRBD2. Germline assignment: CDR1 SEHNR and CDR2 FQNEAQ (reference sequence). V dropped 8 bases and J dropped 2; count of bases not matched to a gene: 9. This CDR3 has 15 residues.

The V call is TRBV30, the J call TRBJ2-5; 8 bases agree with TRBD2. The end of the DNA aligns better with TRBJ2-7, so the J call may be wrong. Germline CDR1 reads GTSNPN; CDR2 reads SVGIG (reference sequence). This CDR3 has 13 amino acids. In nucleotides, the CDR3 is TGTGCCTGGAGTGTCACTAGCGGCTACGAGCAGTACTTC. This codes for CAWSVTSGYEQYF.

This clone was observed a few times. V usage is TRBV5-1 and J usage is TRBJ2-2; D remains ambiguous. The CDR3 covers 13 residues. The germline CDR1 and CDR2 sequences are SGHRS and YFSETQ. V lost 4 bases and J 7 bases, leaving 11 bases between the germline ends. The CDR3, as DNA: TGCGCCAGCAGCCTGATAGAGGACGGGGAGCTGTTTTTT. Amino acid sequence: CASSLIEDGELFF.

The gene calls are TRBV6-1 and TRBJ2-3; tentative D call: TRBD2 (6 bases). Trimming cost V 7 bases and J 6 bases, with 8 bases left between them. This CDR3 spans 11 amino acids. CDR1 and CDR2 (germline): MNHNS, SASEGT. The CDR3 bases are TGTGCCAGCACCGGAGGGGATACGCAGTATTTT. It translates to CASTGGDTQYF.

The chain has TRBV9 and TRBJ1-2; the match to TRBD1 covers 9 bases. This CDR3 has 14 residues. CDR1 and CDR2 (germline): SGDLS, YYNGEE. Losses at the gene ends were 0 bases for V and 8 bases for J; bases not matched to a gene: 5. CDR3 region: CASSVGGTGRGYTF. CDR3 DNA sequence: TGTGCCAGCAGCGTAGGGGGGACAGGGAGGGGCTACACCTTC.